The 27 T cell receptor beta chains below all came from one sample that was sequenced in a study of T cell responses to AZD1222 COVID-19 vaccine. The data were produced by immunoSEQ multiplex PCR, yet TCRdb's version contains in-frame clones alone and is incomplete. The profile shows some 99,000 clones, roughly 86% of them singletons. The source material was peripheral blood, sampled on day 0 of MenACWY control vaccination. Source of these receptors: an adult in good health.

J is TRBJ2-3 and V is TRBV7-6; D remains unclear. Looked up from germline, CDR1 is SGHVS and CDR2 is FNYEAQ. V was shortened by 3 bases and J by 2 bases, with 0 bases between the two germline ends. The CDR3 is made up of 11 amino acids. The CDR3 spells CASSFTDTQYF. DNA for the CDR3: TGTGCCAGCAGCTTCACAGATACGCAGTATTTT.

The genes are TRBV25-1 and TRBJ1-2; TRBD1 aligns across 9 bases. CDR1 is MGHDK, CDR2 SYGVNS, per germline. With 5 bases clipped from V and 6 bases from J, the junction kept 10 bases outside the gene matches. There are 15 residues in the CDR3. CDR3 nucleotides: TGTGCCAGCAGTACTGCCGGGACAGGGAGCCATGGCTACACCTTC. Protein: CASSTAGTGSHGYTF.

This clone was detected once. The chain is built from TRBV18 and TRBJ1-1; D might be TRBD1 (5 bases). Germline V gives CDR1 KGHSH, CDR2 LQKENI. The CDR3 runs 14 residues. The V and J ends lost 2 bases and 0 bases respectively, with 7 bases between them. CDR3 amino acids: CASSPTGLNTEAFF. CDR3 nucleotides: TGTGCCAGCTCACCAACAGGCTTGAACACTGAAGCTTTCTTT.

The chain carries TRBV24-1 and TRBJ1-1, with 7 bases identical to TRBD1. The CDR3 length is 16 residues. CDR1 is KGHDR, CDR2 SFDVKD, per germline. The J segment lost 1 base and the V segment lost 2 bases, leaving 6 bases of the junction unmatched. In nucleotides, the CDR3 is TGTGCCACCAGTGATTCAACCGGGACAGAGAACACTGAAGCTTTCTTT. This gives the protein CATSDSTGTENTEAFF.

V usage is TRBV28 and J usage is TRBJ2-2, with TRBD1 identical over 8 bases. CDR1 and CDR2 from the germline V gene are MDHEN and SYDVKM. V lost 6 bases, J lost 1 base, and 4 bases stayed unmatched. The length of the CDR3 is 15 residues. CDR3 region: CASSPTGGNTGELFF. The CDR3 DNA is TGTGCCAGCAGCCCAACAGGGGGGAACACCGGGGAGCTGTTTTTT. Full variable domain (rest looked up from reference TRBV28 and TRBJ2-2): DVKVTQSSRYLVKRTGEKVFLECVQDMDHENMFWYRQDPGLGLRLIYFSYDVKMKEKGDIPEGYSVSREKKERFSLILESASTNQTSMYLCASSPTGGNTGELFFGEGSRLTVL.

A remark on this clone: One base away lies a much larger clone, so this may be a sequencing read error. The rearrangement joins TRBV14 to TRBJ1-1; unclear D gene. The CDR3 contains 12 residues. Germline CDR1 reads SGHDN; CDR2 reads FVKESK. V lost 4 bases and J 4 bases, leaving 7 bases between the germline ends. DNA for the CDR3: TGTGCCAGCAGCCCCTCGGGCACTGAAGCTTTCTTT. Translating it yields CASSPSGTEAFF.

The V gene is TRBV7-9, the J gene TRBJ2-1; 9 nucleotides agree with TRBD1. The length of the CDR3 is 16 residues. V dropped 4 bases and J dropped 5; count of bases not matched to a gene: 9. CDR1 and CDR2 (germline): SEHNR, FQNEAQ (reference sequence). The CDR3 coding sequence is TGTGCCAGCAGCTCAACCACAGGGGGCAACGACAATGAGCAGTTCTTC. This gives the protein CASSSTTGGNDNEQFF.

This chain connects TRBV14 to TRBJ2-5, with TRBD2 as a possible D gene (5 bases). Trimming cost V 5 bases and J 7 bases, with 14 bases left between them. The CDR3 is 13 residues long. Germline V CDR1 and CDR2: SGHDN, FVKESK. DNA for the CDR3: TGTGCCAGCAGCTTCTCTTCGGGATGGACCCAGTACTTC. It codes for CASSFSSGWTQYF.

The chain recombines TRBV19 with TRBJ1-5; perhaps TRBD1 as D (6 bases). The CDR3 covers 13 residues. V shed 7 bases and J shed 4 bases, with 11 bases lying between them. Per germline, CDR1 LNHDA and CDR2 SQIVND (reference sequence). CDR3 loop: CASNDRQNQPQHF. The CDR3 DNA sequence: TGTGCCAGTAATGACAGGCAGAATCAGCCCCAGCATTTT.

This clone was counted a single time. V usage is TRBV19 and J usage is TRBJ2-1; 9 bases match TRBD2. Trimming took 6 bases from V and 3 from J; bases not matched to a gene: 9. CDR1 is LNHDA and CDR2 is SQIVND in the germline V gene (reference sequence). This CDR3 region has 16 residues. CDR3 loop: CASSPTTLAGYNEQFF. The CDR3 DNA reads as TGTGCCAGTAGCCCTACAACACTAGCGGGCTACAATGAGCAGTTCTTC.

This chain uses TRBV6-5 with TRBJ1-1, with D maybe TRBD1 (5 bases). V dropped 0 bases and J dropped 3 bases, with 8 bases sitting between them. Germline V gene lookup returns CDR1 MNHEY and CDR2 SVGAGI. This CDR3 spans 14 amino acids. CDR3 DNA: TGTGCCAGCAGTTACTCTGGCAGGGACACTGAAGCTTTCTTT. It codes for CASSYSGRDTEAFF.

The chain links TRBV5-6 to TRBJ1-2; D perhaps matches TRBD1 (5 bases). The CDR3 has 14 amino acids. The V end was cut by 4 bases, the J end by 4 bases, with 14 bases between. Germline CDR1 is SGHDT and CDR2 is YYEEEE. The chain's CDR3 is CASSPGSGIYGYTF. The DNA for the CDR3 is TGTGCCAGCAGCCCAGGGAGTGGGATCTATGGCTACACCTTC.

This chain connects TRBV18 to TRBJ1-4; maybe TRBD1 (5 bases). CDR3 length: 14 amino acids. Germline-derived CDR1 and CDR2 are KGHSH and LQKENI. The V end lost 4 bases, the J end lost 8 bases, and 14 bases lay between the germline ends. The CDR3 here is CASSLGSGNEKLFF. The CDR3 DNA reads TGTGCCAGCTCACTCGGTTCAGGGAACGAAAAACTGTTTTTT. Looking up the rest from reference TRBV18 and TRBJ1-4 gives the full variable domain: NAGVMQNPRHLVRRRGQEARLRCSPMKGHSHVYWYRQLPEEGLKFMVYLQKENIIDESGMPKERFSAEFPKEGPSILRIQQVVRGDSAAYFCASSLGSGNEKLFFGSGTQLSVL.

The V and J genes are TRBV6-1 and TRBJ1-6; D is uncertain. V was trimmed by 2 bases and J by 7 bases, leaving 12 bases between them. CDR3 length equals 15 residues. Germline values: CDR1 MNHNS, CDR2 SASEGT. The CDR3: CASSENLARNSPLHF. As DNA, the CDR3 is TGTGCCAGCAGTGAAAATTTGGCTCGGAATTCACCCCTCCACTTT.

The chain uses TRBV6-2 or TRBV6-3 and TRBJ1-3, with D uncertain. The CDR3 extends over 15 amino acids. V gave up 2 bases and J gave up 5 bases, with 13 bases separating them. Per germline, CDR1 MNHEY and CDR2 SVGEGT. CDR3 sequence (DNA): TGTGCCAGCAGTTACGTCCCCGGCGGACGAAACACCATATATTTT. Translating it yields CASSYVPGGRNTIYF.

CDR3 loop: CAISESGQGEQFF. The DNA for the CDR3 is TGTGCCATCAGTGAGTCAGGTCAGGGGGAGCAGTTCTTC. The gene calls are TRBV10-3 and TRBJ2-1, with D tentatively TRBD1 (6 bases). The CDR3 runs to 13 residues. Trimming removed 0 bases at V and 10 bases at J, with 10 bases between. Germline V gene data show CDR1 as ENHRY and CDR2 as SYGVKD.

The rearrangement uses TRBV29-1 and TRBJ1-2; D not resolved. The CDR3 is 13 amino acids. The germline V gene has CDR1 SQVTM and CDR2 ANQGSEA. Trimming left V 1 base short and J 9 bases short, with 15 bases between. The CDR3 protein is CSVEVSRYPRYTF. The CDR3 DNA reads TGCAGCGTTGAAGTCTCTAGATACCCCCGCTACACCTTC.

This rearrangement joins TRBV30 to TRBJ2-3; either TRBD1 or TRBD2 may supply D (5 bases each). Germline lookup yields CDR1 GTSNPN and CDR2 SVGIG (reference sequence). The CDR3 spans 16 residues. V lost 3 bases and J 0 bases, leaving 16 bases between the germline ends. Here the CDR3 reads CAWSQRGSPSTDTQYF. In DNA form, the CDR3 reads TGTGCCTGGAGCCAACGGGGCTCTCCTAGCACAGATACGCAGTATTTT.

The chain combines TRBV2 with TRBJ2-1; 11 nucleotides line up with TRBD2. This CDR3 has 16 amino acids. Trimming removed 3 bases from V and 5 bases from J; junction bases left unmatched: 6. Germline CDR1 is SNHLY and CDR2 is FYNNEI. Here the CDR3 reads CASSDLLAGVNNEQFF. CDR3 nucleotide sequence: TGTGCCAGCAGTGATTTACTAGCGGGGGTGAACAATGAGCAGTTCTTC.

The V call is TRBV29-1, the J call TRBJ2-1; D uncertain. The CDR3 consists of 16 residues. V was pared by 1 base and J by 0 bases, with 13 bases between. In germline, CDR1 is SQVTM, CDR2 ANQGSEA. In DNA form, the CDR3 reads TGCAGCGTTGAAGTCCAAGAGTTAAGCTCCTACAATGAGCAGTTCTTC. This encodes CSVEVQELSSYNEQFF.

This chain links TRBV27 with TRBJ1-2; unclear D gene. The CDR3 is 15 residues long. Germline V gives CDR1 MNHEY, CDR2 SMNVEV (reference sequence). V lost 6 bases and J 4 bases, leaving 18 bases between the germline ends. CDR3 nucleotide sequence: TGTGCCAGCAGCTCCCCCGGACCCGGCTTCTATGGCTACACCTTC. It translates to CASSSPGPGFYGYTF.

DNA of the CDR3: TGTGCCAGTAGTCCGACAGGGGCCTACGAGCAGTACTTC. Protein: CASSPTGAYEQYF. The chain has TRBV19 and TRBJ2-7, with TRBD1 matching 8 bases. V lost 5 bases, J lost 2 bases, and 2 bases stayed unmatched. The CDR3 totals 13 residues. Germline V gene data show CDR1 as LNHDA and CDR2 as SQIVND (reference sequence).

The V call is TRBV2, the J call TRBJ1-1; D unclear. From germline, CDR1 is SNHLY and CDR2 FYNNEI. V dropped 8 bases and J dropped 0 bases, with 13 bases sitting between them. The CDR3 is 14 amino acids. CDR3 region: CASDRNSMNTEAFF. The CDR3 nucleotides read TGTGCCAGCGACCGGAACAGCATGAACACTGAAGCTTTCTTT.

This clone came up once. In nucleotides, the CDR3 is TGTGCCAGCAGCGTAATACAGGGTAGTGAAGCTTTCTTT. Its translation is CASSVIQGSEAFF. The V call is TRBV9, the J call TRBJ1-1; weak D call: TRBD1 (6 bases). Germline CDR1 reads SGDLS; CDR2 reads YYNGEE. This CDR3 contains 13 residues. Trimming removed 1 base from V and 7 bases from J, with 11 bases in between. Looking up the rest from reference TRBV9 and TRBJ1-1 gives the full variable domain: DSGVTQTPKHLITATGQRVTLRCSPRSGDLSVYWYQQSLDQGLQFLIQYYNGEERAKGNILERFSAQQFPDLHSELNLSSLELGDSALYFCASSVIQGSEAFFGQGTRLTVV.

The CDR3: CASSLRDRATPGMALHF. The CDR3, as DNA: TGTGCCAGCAGCTTGCGGGACAGGGCTACTCCTGGTATGGCCCTCCACTTT. This rearrangement joins TRBV5-4 to TRBJ1-6; 9 nucleotides align to TRBD1. J was trimmed by 14 bases and V by 1 base; bases with no gene match: 16. This CDR3 spans 17 amino acids. The V gene's germline CDR1 is SGHNT and CDR2 YYREEE (reference sequence). Using reference TRBV5-4 and TRBJ1-6 for the parts outside the CDR3, the full variable domain is ETGVTQSPTHLIKTRGQQVTLRCSSQSGHNTVSWYQQALGQGPQFIFQYYREEENGRGNFPPRFSGLQFPNYSSELNVNALELDDSALYLCASSLRDRATPGMALHFGNGTRLTVT.

Here the CDR3 DNA reads TGTGCCAGTAGTATGGCGACGGATGCATCCTACGAGCAGTACTTC. Translation: CASSMATDASYEQYF. This rearrangement joins TRBV19 to TRBJ2-7; D unresolved. The length of the CDR3 is 15 residues. V gave up 3 bases and J gave up 1 base, with 13 bases separating them. Germline CDR1 LNHDA, CDR2 SQIVND (reference sequence).

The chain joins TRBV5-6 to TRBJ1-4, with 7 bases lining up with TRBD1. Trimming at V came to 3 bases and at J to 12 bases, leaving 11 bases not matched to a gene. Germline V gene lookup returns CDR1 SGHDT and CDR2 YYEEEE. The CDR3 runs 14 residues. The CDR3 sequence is CASSSRNRGRELFF. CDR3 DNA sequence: TGTGCCAGCAGCTCGAGAAACAGGGGACGGGAACTGTTTTTT.